A single sample gave rise to the 32 T cell receptor beta chains below, sequenced in a study of tissue T cells after allogeneic stem cell transplantation. Sequencing used immunoSEQ multiplex PCR; TCRdb keeps in-frame clones, though not all of them. The sample includes 40,000 to 60,000 clones, roughly 75% of them seen just once. The sequencing sample was made of sorted cells pooled from one or two spleens. The receptors originated from a pool of C57BL/6 mice in good health.

Notes on this clone: Gene names are the mouse ones. The observed sequence ends 1 residue before the CDR3 terminus, with the missing tail filled in from the germline J gene. The rearrangement joins TRBV20 to TRBJ2-5, with unresolved D. Germline CDR1 is GFQATS and CDR2 is STVNSAI. The V and J ends lost 2 bases and 4 bases respectively, with 7 bases between them. The CDR3 runs to 12 residues. This chain's CDR3 is CGARRAKDTQYF. CDR3 bases read: TGTGGTGCTAGGAGGGCAAAAGACACCCAGTAC. The variable domain in full, completed from reference TRBV20 and TRBJ2-5, reads GALVYQYPRRTICKSGTSMRMECQAVGFQATSVAWYRQSPQKTFELIALSTVNSAIKYEQNFTQEKFPISHPNLSFSSMTVLNAYLEDRGLYLCGARRAKDTQYFGPGTRLLVL.

In its sample, this clone was seen once. Any gene name here is a mouse gene name. The read finishes 1 residue shy of the CDR3 end, and the germline J gene is used to complete it. This rearrangement joins TRBV16 to TRBJ1-2, with D unclear. Germline V lookup: CDR1 SGHSA, CDR2 FRNQAP. Trimming stripped 5 bases from V and 0 bases from J, with 7 bases between. The CDR3 consists of 13 residues. The part of the CDR3 DNA that was read is TGTGCAAGCAGCACAGCTGCAAACTCCGACTACACC. This codes for CASSTAANSDYT. The entire CDR3 sequence reads CASSTAANSDYTF.

This clone turned up a few times. Gene and germline names: mouse. Coverage ceases 1 residue before the CDR3 finishes, and the germline J gene fills in the end. The V and J genes are TRBV14 and TRBJ2-7; TRBD2 matches 9 bases. Germline V gene data show CDR1 as SGHDT and CDR2 as FRDEAV. The trim removed 4 bases at V and 0 bases at J, leaving 5 bases unmatched. The CDR3 sequence is 15 residues long. The sequenced CDR3 bases are TGTGCCAGCAGTCCCCTGGGGGGGGACTCCTATGAACAGTAC. Protein product: CASSPLGGDSYEQY. Given in full, the CDR3 is CASSPLGGDSYEQYF. Based on the CDR3 plus reference TRBV14 and TRBJ2-7, the full variable domain is EAGVTQSPRYAVLQEGQAVSFWCDPISGHDTLYWYQQPRDQGPQLLVYFRDEAVIDNSQLPSDRFSAVRPKGTNSTLKIQSAKQGDTATYLCASSPLGGDSYEQYFGPGTRLTVL.

On this clone itself: Genes and germline come from the mouse. From the germline J gene comes the end of the CDR3, since the read stops 1 residue before it. V gene TRBV26 combines with J gene TRBJ2-7, with no clear D. CDR1 KGHPV and CDR2 FQNQEV come from the germline V gene (reference sequence). Trimming removed 5 bases from V and 4 bases from J, with 6 bases in between. The CDR3 consists of 11 residues. CDR3 loop: CASSWQYEQYF. Partial CDR3 DNA: TGTGCCAGCAGTTGGCAGTATGAACAGTAC. Drawing the rest from reference TRBV26 and TRBJ2-7, the complete variable domain is NSKVIQTPRYLVKGQGQKAKMRCIPEKGHPVVFWYQQNKNNEFKFLINFQNQEVLQQIDMTEKRFSAECPSNSPCSLEIQSSEAGDSALYLCASSWQYEQYFGPGTRLTVL.

A remark on this clone: These gene names are mouse names. The read ends 1 residue before the CDR3 terminus; that terminus is restored from the germline J gene. This chain connects TRBV12-2 to TRBJ2-4; tentatively, D is TRBD1 (6 bases). The CDR3 runs 13 residues. Germline CDR1 reads SGHLS; CDR2 reads HYDKME. The V and J ends lost 3 bases and 0 bases respectively, with 6 bases between them. The covered CDR3 bases are TGTGCCAGCTCTGGGACAAGTCAAAACACCTTGTAC. Translating it yields CASSGTSQNTLY. The full CDR3 is CASSGTSQNTLYF.

This clone is a singleton in its sample. The genes and germline here are from mouse. The CDR3 end falls 1 residue outside the read, so it is completed with the germline J gene. The chain recombines TRBV14 with TRBJ1-4; 7 bases line up with TRBD1. In germline, CDR1 is SGHDT, CDR2 FRDEAV. J gave up 1 base and V 1 base, and 1 base lay outside the gene matches. The CDR3 has 15 residues. The chain's CDR3 is CASSFRDSSNERLFF. Partial CDR3 DNA: TGTGCCAGCAGTTTCCGGGACAGTTCCAACGAAAGATTATTT.

Remarks on this clone: The gene names here belong to mouse. The DNA ends 1 residue before the CDR3 does, and the rest of the CDR3 is filled in from the germline J gene. The rearrangement uses TRBV13-2 and TRBJ2-5, with 9 bases aligning to TRBD2. Germline V gene sequence: CDR1 NNHNN, CDR2 SYGAGS (reference sequence). J was trimmed by 3 bases and V by 3 bases; bases with no gene match: 5. There are 15 residues in the CDR3. The sequenced part of the CDR3 DNA is TGTGCCAGCGGTGTCGGGGACTGGGTTCAAGACACCCAGTAC. It yields the protein CASGVGDWVQDTQY. The complete CDR3 protein is CASGVGDWVQDTQYF.

Remarks on this clone: Any gene name here is a mouse gene name. The CDR3 here is CASSQSGDTGQLYF. Partial CDR3 DNA: TGTGCCAGCAGCCAATCAGGGGACACCGGGCAGCTCTAC. This chain connects TRBV2 to TRBJ2-2; tentatively, D is TRBD1 (6 bases). The read is 1 residue too short to cover the CDR3 end, so that end is filled in from the germline J gene. The V gene's germline CDR1 is LGHNA and CDR2 YSYQKL. Trimming removed 2 bases at V and 3 bases at J, with 7 bases between. This CDR3 comprises 14 residues.

To note about this clone: Gene names are mouse gene names. Read coverage stops 1 residue before the CDR3 terminus; the germline J gene supplies the remainder. J is TRBJ1-5 and V is TRBV12-1; D is perhaps TRBD1 (5 bases). Germline CDR1 and CDR2: SGHSN and HYEKVE. The CDR3 is 14 residues long. V was pared by 0 bases and J by 0 bases, with 5 bases between. Partial CDR3 DNA: TGTGCCAGCTCTCTCGACAGTAACAACCAGGCTCCGCTT. It yields the protein CASSLDSNNQAPL. Given in full, the CDR3 is CASSLDSNNQAPLF. The whole variable domain, remainder taken from reference TRBV12-1 and TRBJ1-5, is DSGVVQSPRHIIKEKGGRSVLTCIPISGHSNVVWYQQTLGKELKFLIQHYEKVERDKGFLPSRFSVQQFDDYHSEMNMSALELEDSAMYFCASSLDSNNQAPLFGEGTRLSVL.

In the case of this clone: Genes and germline come from the mouse. The CDR3 end lies 1 residue beyond the end of the read and is filled in from the germline J gene. The identical CDR3 is also encoded by other nucleotide sequences in the sample. The chain links TRBV20 to TRBJ1-4, with D uncertain. This CDR3 contains 13 residues. CDR1 and CDR2 (germline): GFQATS, STVNSAI. Trimming removed 0 bases at V and 1 base at J, with 3 bases between. The CDR3 here is CGARDSSNERLFF. Partial CDR3 DNA: TGTGGTGCTAGGGACAGTTCCAACGAAAGATTATTT.

A word on this clone: The genes are named according to mouse. The sequenced fragment ends 1 residue before the CDR3 boundary, so the rest is inferred from the germline J gene. The V gene is TRBV2, the J gene TRBJ2-1; D gene uncertain. Germline CDR1 LGHNA, CDR2 YSYQKL. Trimming took off 0 bases at V and 1 base at J, with 7 bases between the two ends. CDR3 length: 15 residues. Partial CDR3 DNA: TGTGCCAGCAGCCAAGATTGGGAGAACTATGCTGAGCAGTTC. It codes for CASSQDWENYAEQF. The CDR3, in full, reads CASSQDWENYAEQFF.

This clone was observed a handful of times. Germline and genes here are mouse. From the germline J gene comes the end of the CDR3, since the read stops 1 residue before it. The chain couples TRBV19 to TRBJ2-7; the match to TRBD1 covers 7 bases. Germline V gene lookup returns CDR1 FNHDT and CDR2 SITEND (reference sequence). The ends lost 4 bases at V and 5 bases at J; junction bases unmatched: 6. The CDR3 extends over 13 amino acids. CDR3 region: CASSPTGADEQYF. Partial CDR3 DNA: TGTGCCAGCAGTCCTACAGGGGCGGATGAACAGTAC.

On this clone: Mouse germline and gene names are used. The DNA ends 1 residue before the CDR3 does, and the rest of the CDR3 is filled in from the germline J gene. The chain employs TRBV15 and TRBJ2-7; no clear D. This CDR3 has 12 amino acids. V was clipped by 1 base and J by 4 bases, with 5 bases between them. Germline V CDR1 and CDR2: SGHND, FRSKSL. The covered CDR3 bases are TGTGCCAGCAGTTTAGTGGGATATGAACAGTAC. Its protein is CASSLVGYEQY. The whole CDR3 sequence is CASSLVGYEQYF. The variable domain in full, with the rest retrieved from reference TRBV15 and TRBJ2-7, is DAGVTQTPRHEVAEKGQTIILKCEPVSGHNDLFWYRQTKIQGLELLSYFRSKSLMEDGGAFKDRFKAEMLNSSFSTLKIQPTEPKDSAVYLCASSLVGYEQYFGPGTRLTVL.

Of note for this clone: Gene names follow the mouse nomenclature. Read data end 1 residue before the CDR3 end; the end is taken from the germline J gene. The J gene is TRBJ2-7, the V gene TRBV13-1; TRBD2 matches at 14 bases. The V and J ends lost 5 bases and 0 bases, in that order; junction bases with no gene match: 1. CDR3 length: 15 amino acids. CDR1 and CDR2 from the germline V gene are NSHNY and SYGAGN. Partial CDR3 DNA: TGTGCCAGCAGGGGACTGGGGGGGCGCTCCTATGAACAGTAC. It translates to CASRGLGGRSYEQY. The whole CDR3 protein is CASRGLGGRSYEQYF.

Remarks on this clone: Any gene name here is a mouse gene name. Coverage ceases 1 residue before the CDR3 finishes, and the germline J gene fills in the end. The chain has TRBV1 and TRBJ2-5, with 11 bases aligning to TRBD1. This CDR3 is 15 amino acids long. The V gene's germline CDR1 is NSQYPW and CDR2 LRSPGD (reference sequence). The V segment lost 3 bases and the J segment 6 bases; nucleotides outside the gene matches: 5. The CDR3: CTCSAGTGGGDTQYF. CDR3 bases read: TGCACCTGCAGTGCCGGGACAGGGGGAGGGGACACCCAGTAC.

Concerning this clone itself: The germline and genes are mouse ones. The read ends 1 residue before the CDR3 terminus; that terminus is restored from the germline J gene. This sequence joins TRBV13-2 and TRBJ1-1; TRBD1 is a possible D gene (6 bases). The V end was cut by 1 base, the J end by 0 bases, with 13 bases between. The CDR3 totals 16 residues. The germline CDR1 and CDR2 sequences are NNHNN and SYGAGS (reference sequence). CDR3 DNA, as far as it was read: TGTGCCAGCGGTGATTGGGGGCAGGTGGCAAACACAGAAGTCTTC. Protein product: CASGDWGQVANTEVF. Given in full, the CDR3 is CASGDWGQVANTEVFF.

As concerns this clone: These gene names are mouse names. Read sequence stops 1 residue before the CDR3 end, and the germline J gene provides the missing end. The genes are TRBV17 and TRBJ2-4; D not resolved. The CDR3 length is 12 residues. The V gene's germline CDR1 is MNHDT and CDR2 YYDKIL. V lost 2 bases and J 4 bases, leaving 4 bases between the germline ends. The DNA read from the CDR3 is TGTGCTAGCAGTAGAAGGGAAAACACCTTGTAC. This translates into CASSRRENTLY. The complete CDR3 protein is CASSRRENTLYF. Drawing the rest from reference TRBV17 and TRBJ2-4, the complete variable domain is DTTVKQNPRYKLARVGKPVNLICSQTMNHDTMYWYQKKPNQAPKLLLFYYDKILNREADTFEKFQSSRPNNSFCSLYIGSAGLEYSAMYLCASSRRENTLYFGAGTRLSVL.

Worth noting for this clone: Gene names are mouse gene names. The read stops 1 residue short of the end of the CDR3; the missing end is completed from the germline J gene. V is TRBV13-3 and J is TRBJ1-3, with D perhaps matching TRBD1 (5 bases). V lost 0 bases and J lost 0, with 10 bases in between. The CDR3 runs 16 residues. Per germline, CDR1 NNHDY and CDR2 SYVADS. The CDR3 is CASSDGTPYSGNTLYF. Incomplete CDR3 DNA: TGTGCCAGCAGTGATGGGACACCTTATTCTGGAAATACGCTCTAT.

Remarks on this clone: Each gene name is a mouse one. The read falls 1 residue short of the CDR3 end, and the missing part is taken from the germline J gene. The chain employs TRBV19 and TRBJ2-5; TRBD2 aligns across 8 bases. Germline V gene sequence: CDR1 FNHDT, CDR2 SITEND (reference sequence). The V segment lost 5 bases and the J segment 3 bases; nucleotides outside the gene matches: 5. This CDR3 has 14 residues. CDR3 in amino acids: CASSPGLGQDTQYF. CDR3 bases read: TGTGCCAGCAGCCCCGGACTGGGTCAAGACACCCAGTAC.

About this clone: Genes and germline are mouse. The CDR3 end falls 1 residue outside the read, so it is completed with the germline J gene. The chain recombines TRBV31 with TRBJ2-4; D not certain. Trimming took 2 bases from V and 0 from J, leaving 9 bases between them. Germline V gene sequence: CDR1 GKSSPN, CDR2 SITVG. CDR3 size: 14 residues. CDR3 DNA (partial): TGTGCCTGGAGTAGGAGATCTAGTCAAAACACCTTGTAC. Translation: CAWSRRSSQNTLY. The complete CDR3 protein is CAWSRRSSQNTLYF.

On this clone: Mouse names are used for the genes. The read finishes 1 residue shy of the CDR3 end, and the germline J gene is used to complete it. This sequence joins TRBV5 and TRBJ1-4; maybe TRBD1 (6 bases). CDR1 is LGHNA and CDR2 is YNLKQL in the germline V gene (reference sequence). V was shortened by 4 bases and J by 4 bases, with 10 bases between the two germline ends. This CDR3 spans 14 amino acids. CDR3 residues: CASSPLGGNERLFF. The part of the CDR3 DNA that was read is TGTGCCAGCAGCCCTCTAGGGGGCAACGAAAGATTATTT.

As concerns this clone: Gene and germline names: mouse. The read ends 1 residue shy of where the CDR3 ends; the end is completed using the germline J gene. The chain is built from TRBV1 and TRBJ2-1; TRBD2 aligns across 7 bases. The germline gives CDR1 NSQYPW, CDR2 LRSPGD (reference sequence). This CDR3 region has 16 residues. V gave up 0 bases and J gave up 4 bases; unmatched junction bases: 6. CDR3: CTCSADVGGGYAEQFF. The sequenced part of the CDR3 DNA is TGCACCTGCAGTGCAGATGTGGGGGGAGGATATGCTGAGCAGTTC. The full variable domain, in which reference TRBV1 and TRBJ2-1 provide the parts outside the CDR3, is VTLLEQNPRWRLVPRGQAVNLRCILKNSQYPWMSWYQQDLQKQLQWLFTLRSPGDKEVKSLPGADYLATRVTDTELRLQVANMSQGRTLYCTCSADVGGGYAEQFFGPGTRLTVL.

In the case of this clone: The gene names given are mouse names. The read ends 1 residue early relative to the CDR3; the germline J gene fills the gap. This chain links TRBV14 with TRBJ2-5; 7 bases agree with TRBD1. CDR3 length: 14 amino acids. Germline CDR1 and CDR2: SGHDT and FRDEAV. The V and J ends lost 0 bases and 4 bases, in that order; junction bases with no gene match: 2. Here the CDR3 reads CASSFWTGKDTQYF. The covered CDR3 bases are TGTGCCAGCAGTTTCTGGACAGGAAAAGACACCCAGTAC.

With regard to this clone: Gene names refer to mouse genes. The read terminates 1 residue ahead of where the CDR3 ends, so the germline J gene completes it. The rearrangement uses TRBV13-1 and TRBJ1-1; D ambiguous. Germline V gene lookup returns CDR1 NSHNY and CDR2 SYGAGN. The V end was cut by 1 base, the J end by 5 bases, with 6 bases between. The CDR3 has 12 residues. CDR3 amino acids: CASSDRSTEVFF. The CDR3 bases that were read are TGTGCCAGCAGTGATCGAAGTACAGAAGTCTTC.

For this clone: The gene names given are mouse names. Sequencing ends 1 residue short of the CDR3 end; the germline J gene provides the rest. The rearrangement uses TRBV20 and TRBJ1-3; 7 bases are a match to TRBD1. Trimming took 0 bases from V and 3 from J; bases not matched to a gene: 2. In germline, CDR1 is GFQATS, CDR2 STVNSAI. This CDR3 has 14 amino acids. CDR3 DNA (partial): TGTGGTGCTAGGGACAGGGGGGATGGAAATACGCTCTAT. Its protein is CGARDRGDGNTLY. The CDR3 in full is CGARDRGDGNTLYF.

Concerning this clone: Germline and genes: mouse. The read terminates 1 residue ahead of where the CDR3 ends, so the germline J gene completes it. This sequence joins TRBV12-1 and TRBJ2-5; 11 nucleotides match TRBD2. Germline-derived CDR1 and CDR2 are SGHSN and HYEKVE. The J segment lost 1 base and the V segment lost 2 bases, leaving 1 base of the junction unmatched. This CDR3 region has 15 residues. CDR3 in amino acids: CASSQDWGDQDTQYF. The sequenced CDR3 bases are TGTGCCAGCTCTCAGGACTGGGGGGACCAAGACACCCAGTAC.

Turning to this clone: The genes and germline here are from mouse. Sequencing ends 1 residue short of the CDR3 end; the germline J gene provides the rest. The chain uses TRBV29 and TRBJ2-7, with a tentative D call TRBD2 (7 bases). Trimming removed 0 bases from V and 5 bases from J, with 11 bases in between. Germline V gene sequence: CDR1 MSHET, CDR2 SYDVDS. The CDR3 is made up of 14 amino acids. The sequenced part of the CDR3 DNA is TGTGCTAGCAGTTTATCGGGGGGCAGGGATGAACAGTAC. Translating gives CASSLSGGRDEQY. The whole CDR3 sequence reads CASSLSGGRDEQYF.

This clone was detected once. Here the gene names and germline are mouse. The CDR3 goes on 1 residue after the read ends, and that part is filled in from the germline J gene. The rearrangement joins TRBV13-2 to TRBJ2-5, with D tentatively TRBD1 (5 bases). Germline CDR1 and CDR2: NNHNN and SYGAGS (reference sequence). This CDR3 has 15 residues. Trimming removed 0 bases from V and 0 bases from J, with 8 bases in between. CDR3 sequence reads: CASGDAGQNQDTQYF. The covered CDR3 bases are TGTGCCAGCGGTGATGCCGGACAAAACCAAGACACCCAGTAC.

A word on this clone: Gene names refer to mouse genes. The read ends 1 residue early relative to the CDR3; the germline J gene fills the gap. The J gene is TRBJ2-7, the V gene TRBV5, with D maybe TRBD1 (6 bases). The germline V and J ends were trimmed by 0 bases and 7 bases, with 10 bases remaining between them. The CDR3 extends over 13 amino acids. Germline V gives CDR1 LGHNA, CDR2 YNLKQL (reference sequence). The CDR3 here is CASSQEHREEQYF. The sequenced CDR3 bases are TGTGCCAGCAGCCAAGAACACAGGGAAGAACAGTAC.

As for this clone: Germline and genes: mouse. Read coverage stops 1 residue before the CDR3 terminus; the germline J gene supplies the remainder. The chain joins TRBV29 to TRBJ1-1, with TRBD1 matching over 9 bases. J was trimmed by 4 bases and V by 6 bases; bases with no gene match: 3. The CDR3 has 13 amino acids. Germline V gives CDR1 MSHET, CDR2 SYDVDS. CDR3 amino acids: CASSLGQGTEVFF. CDR3 DNA, as far as it was read: TGTGCTAGCAGCCTGGGACAGGGCACAGAAGTCTTC.

Note on this clone: The gene symbols are mouse symbols. The read ends 1 residue shy of where the CDR3 ends; the end is completed using the germline J gene. The chain carries TRBV13-3 and TRBJ2-4; 7 bases align to TRBD2. The germline V gene has CDR1 NNHDY and CDR2 SYVADS. This CDR3 spans 14 amino acids. With V trimmed by 5 bases and J by 1 base, 4 bases remained unmatched. CDR3 DNA (partial): TGTGCCAGCAGCGATTGGGGGGGTCAAAACACCTTGTAC. It yields the protein CASSDWGGQNTLY. The whole CDR3 sequence reads CASSDWGGQNTLYF.

This clone was found a few times. Gene names and germline match the mouse. The CDR3 extends 1 residue past the end of the read, so its final part is completed from the germline J gene. The V and J genes are TRBV13-1 and TRBJ2-1; D uncertain. There are 16 residues in the CDR3. The germline V gene has CDR1 NSHNY and CDR2 SYGAGN. V lost 0 bases to trimming and J lost 0 bases, with 10 bases between them. The chain's CDR3 is CASSDAGWYNYAEQFF. Incomplete CDR3 DNA: TGTGCCAGCAGTGATGCGGGCTGGTATAACTATGCTGAGCAGTTC.